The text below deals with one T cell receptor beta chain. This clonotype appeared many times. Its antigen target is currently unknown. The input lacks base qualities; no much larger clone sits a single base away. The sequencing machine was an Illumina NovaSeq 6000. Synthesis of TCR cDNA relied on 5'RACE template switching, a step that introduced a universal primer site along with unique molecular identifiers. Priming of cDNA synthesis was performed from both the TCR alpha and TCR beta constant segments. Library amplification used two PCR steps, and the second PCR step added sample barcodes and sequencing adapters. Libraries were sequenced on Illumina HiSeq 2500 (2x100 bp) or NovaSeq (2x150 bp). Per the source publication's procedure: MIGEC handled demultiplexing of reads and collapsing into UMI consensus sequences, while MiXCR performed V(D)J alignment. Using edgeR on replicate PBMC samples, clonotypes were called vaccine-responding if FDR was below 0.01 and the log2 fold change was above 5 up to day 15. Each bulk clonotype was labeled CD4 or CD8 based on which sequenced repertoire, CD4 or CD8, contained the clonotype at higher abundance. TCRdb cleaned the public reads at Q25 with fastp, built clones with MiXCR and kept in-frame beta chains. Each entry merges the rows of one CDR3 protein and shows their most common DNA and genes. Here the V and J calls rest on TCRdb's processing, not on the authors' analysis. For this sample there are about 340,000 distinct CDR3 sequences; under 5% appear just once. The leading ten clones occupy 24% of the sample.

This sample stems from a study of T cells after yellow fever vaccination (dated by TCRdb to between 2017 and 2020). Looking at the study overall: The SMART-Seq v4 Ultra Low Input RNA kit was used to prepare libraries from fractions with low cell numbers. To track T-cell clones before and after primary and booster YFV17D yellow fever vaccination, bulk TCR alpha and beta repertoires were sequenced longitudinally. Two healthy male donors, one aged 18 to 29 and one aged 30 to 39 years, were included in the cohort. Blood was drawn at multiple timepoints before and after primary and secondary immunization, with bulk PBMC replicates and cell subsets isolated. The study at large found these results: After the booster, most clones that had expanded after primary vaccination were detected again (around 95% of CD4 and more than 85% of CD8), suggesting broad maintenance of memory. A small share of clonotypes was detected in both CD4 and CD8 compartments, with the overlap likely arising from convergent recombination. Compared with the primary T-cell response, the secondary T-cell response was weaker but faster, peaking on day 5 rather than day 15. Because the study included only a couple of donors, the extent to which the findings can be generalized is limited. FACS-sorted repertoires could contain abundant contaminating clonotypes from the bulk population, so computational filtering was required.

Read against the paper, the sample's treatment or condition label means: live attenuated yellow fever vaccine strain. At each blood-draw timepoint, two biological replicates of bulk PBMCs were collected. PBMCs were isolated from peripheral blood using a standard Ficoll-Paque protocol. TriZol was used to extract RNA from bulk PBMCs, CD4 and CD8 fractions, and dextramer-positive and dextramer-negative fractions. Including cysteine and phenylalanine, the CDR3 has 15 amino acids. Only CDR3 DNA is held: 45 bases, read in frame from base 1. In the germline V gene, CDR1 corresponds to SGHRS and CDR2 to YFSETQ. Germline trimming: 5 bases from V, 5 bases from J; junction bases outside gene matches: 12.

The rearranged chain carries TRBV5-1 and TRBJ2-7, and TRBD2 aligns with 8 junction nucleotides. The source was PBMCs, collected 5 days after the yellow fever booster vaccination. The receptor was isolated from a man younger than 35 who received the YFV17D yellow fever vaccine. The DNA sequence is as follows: TGCGCCAGCAGGCGCGGGGGGATCGCCGAGGACGAGCAGTACTTC. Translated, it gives CASRRGGIAEDEQYF.